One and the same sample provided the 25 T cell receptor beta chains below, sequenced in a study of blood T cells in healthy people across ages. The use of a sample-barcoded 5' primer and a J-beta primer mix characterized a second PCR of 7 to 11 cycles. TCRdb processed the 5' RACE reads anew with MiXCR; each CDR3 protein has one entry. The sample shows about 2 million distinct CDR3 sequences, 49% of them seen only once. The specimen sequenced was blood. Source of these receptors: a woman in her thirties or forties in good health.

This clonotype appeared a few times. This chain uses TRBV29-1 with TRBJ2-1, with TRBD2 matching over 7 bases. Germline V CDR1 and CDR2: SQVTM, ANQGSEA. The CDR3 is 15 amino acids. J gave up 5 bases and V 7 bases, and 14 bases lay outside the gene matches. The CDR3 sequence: CSGRKRGTNNNEQFF. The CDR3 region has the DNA TGCAGCGGACGAAAACGGGGGACTAACAACAATGAGCAGTTCTTC.

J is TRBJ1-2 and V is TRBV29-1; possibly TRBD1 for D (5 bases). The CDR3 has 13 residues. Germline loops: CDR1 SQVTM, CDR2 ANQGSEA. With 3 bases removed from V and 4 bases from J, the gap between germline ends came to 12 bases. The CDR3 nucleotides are TGCAGCGTTGATCGGGGGACCGGCTATGGCTACACCTTC. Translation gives CSVDRGTGYGYTF. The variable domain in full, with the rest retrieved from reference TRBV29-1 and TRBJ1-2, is SAVISQKPSRDICQRGTSLTIQCQVDSQVTMMFWYRQQPGQSLTLIATANQGSEATYESGFVIDKFPISRPNLTFSTLTVSNMSPEDSSIYLCSVDRGTGYGYTFGSGTRLTVV.

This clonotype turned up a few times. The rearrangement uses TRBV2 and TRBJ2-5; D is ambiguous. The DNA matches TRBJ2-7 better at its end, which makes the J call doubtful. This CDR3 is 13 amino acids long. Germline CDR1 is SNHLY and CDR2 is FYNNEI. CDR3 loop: CASSEWGLGEQYF. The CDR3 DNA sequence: TGTGCCAGCAGTGAGTGGGGTCTGGGCGAGCAGTACTTC.

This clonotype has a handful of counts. CDR3 nucleotides: TGTGCCAGCAGGGCCGGACTAGCATCAGATACGCAGTATTTT. Amino acid sequence: CASRAGLASDTQYF. The chain is built from TRBV28 and TRBJ2-3; 8 bases fit TRBD2. Trimming removed 6 bases from V and 4 bases from J; junction bases left unmatched: 6. Germline CDR1 is MDHEN and CDR2 is SYDVKM. The CDR3 is 14 residues long.

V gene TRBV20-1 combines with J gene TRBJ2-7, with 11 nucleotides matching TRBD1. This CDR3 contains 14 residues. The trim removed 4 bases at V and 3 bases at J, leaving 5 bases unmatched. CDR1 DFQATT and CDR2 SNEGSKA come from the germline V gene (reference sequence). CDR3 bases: TGCAGTGCTAAGGGGACAGGGGGTCTCTACGAGCAGTACTTC. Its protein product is CSAKGTGGLYEQYF.

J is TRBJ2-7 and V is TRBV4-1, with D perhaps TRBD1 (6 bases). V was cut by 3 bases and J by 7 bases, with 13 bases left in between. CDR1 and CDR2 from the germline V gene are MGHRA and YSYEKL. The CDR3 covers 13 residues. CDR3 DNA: TGCGCCAGCAGCCAGCCAGAGAGGGGGGAGCAGTACTTC. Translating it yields CASSQPERGEQYF.

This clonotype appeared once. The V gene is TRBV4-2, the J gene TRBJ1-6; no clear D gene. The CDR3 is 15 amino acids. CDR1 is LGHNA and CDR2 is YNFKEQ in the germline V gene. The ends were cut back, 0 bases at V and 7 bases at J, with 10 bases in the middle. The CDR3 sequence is CASSQDRAENSPLHF. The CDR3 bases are TGTGCCAGCAGCCAAGATCGGGCGGAGAATTCACCCCTCCACTTT.

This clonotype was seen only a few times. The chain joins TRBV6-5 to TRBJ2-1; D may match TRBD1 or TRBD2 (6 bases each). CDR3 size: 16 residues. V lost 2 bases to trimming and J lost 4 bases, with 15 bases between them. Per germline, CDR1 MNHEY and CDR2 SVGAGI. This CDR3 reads CASSYEGGLRYNEQFF. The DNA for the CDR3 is TGTGCCAGCAGTTACGAGGGGGGTCTTCGGTACAATGAGCAGTTCTTC.

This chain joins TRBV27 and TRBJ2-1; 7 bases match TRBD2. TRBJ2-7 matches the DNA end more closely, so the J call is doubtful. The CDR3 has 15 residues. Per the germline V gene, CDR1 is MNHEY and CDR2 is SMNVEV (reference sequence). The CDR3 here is CASSLMGGMGNEQYF. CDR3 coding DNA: TGTGCCAGCAGTTTAATGGGGGGGATGGGTAATGAGCAGTACTTC.

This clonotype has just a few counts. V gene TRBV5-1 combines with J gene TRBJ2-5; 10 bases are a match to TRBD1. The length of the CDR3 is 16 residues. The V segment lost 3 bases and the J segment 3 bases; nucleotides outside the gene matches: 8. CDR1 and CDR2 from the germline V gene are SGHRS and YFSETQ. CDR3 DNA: TGCGCCAGCAGCTCCGGGGACAGGGGTCGAGAAGAGACCCAGTACTTC. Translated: CASSSGDRGREETQYF.

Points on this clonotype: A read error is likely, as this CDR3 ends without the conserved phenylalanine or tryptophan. CDR3 sequence reads: CASSVAVGRTSYEQYS. The CDR3, as DNA: TGTGCCAGCAGCGTAGCGGTCGGCAGGACGTCCTACGAGCAGTACTCC. V and J are TRBV9 and TRBJ2-7; D ambiguous. The CDR3 sequence is 16 residues long. Looked up from germline, CDR1 is SGDLS and CDR2 is YYNGEE. Between the trimmed V and J ends, which lost 0 bases and 1 base, there was a span of 14 bases.

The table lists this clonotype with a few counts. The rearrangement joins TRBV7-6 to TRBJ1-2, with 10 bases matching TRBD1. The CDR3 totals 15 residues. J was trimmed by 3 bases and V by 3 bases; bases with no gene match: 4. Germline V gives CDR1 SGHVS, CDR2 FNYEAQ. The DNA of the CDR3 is TGTGCCAGCAGCTTGCGGGACAGGGGCGACTATGGCTACACCTTC. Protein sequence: CASSLRDRGDYGYTF.

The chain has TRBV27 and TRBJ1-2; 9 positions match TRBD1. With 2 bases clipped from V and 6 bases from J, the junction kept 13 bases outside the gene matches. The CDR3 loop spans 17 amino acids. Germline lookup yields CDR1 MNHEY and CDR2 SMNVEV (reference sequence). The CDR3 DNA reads TGTGCCAGCAGTTTAGATCACAACAGGGGGCGAGGGCATGGCTACACCTTC. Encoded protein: CASSLDHNRGRGHGYTF.

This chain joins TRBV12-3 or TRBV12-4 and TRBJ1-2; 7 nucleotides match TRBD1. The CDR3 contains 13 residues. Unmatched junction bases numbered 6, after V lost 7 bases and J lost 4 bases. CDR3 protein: CASILAGGYGYTF. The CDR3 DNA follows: TGTGCCAGCATCTTGGCAGGGGGCTATGGCTACACCTTC.

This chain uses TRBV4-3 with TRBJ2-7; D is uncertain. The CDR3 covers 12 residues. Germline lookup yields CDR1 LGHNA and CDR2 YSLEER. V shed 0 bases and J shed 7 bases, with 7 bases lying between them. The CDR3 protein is CASSQESNEQYF. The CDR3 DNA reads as TGCGCCAGCAGCCAAGAATCGAATGAGCAGTACTTC.

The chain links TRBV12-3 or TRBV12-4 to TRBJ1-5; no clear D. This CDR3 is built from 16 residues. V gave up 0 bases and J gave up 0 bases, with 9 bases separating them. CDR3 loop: CASSLARTDSNQPQHF. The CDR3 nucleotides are TGTGCCAGCAGTTTAGCTAGGACGGATAGCAATCAGCCCCAGCATTTT.

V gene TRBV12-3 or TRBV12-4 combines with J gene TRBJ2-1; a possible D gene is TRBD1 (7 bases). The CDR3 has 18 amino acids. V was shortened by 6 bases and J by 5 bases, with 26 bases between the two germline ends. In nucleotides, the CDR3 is TGTGCCAGCAGCCGGCAAAGGCTCAGGGGGGACGCCGACAATGAGCAGTTCTTC. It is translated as CASSRQRLRGDADNEQFF.

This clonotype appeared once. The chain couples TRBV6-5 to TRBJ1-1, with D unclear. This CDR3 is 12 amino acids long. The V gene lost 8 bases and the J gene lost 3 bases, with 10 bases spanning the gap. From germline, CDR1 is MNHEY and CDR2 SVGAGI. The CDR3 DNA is TGTGCCAGCGGGTTTTGGGACACTGAAGCTTTCTTT. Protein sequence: CASGFWDTEAFF.

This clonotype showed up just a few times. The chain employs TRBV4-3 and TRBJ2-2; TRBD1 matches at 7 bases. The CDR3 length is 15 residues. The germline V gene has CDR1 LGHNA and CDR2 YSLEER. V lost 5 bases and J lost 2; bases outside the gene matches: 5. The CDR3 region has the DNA TGCGCCAGCAGCTCCGGACAGGTTAACACCGGGGAGCTGTTTTTT. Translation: CASSSGQVNTGELFF.

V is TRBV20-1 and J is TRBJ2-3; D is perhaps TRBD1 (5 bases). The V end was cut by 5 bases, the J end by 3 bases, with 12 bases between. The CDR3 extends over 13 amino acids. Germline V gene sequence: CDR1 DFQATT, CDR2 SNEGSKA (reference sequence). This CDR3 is CSASGRVTDTQYF. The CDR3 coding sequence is TGCAGTGCTTCGGGCAGGGTGACAGATACGCAGTATTTT.

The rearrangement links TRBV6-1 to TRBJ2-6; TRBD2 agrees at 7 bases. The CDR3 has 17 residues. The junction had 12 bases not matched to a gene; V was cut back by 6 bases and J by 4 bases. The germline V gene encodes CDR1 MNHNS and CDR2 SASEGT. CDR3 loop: CASSDRGGPRGANVLTF. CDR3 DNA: TGTGCCAGCAGCGATCGCGGGGGACCCAGAGGGGCCAACGTCCTGACTTTC.

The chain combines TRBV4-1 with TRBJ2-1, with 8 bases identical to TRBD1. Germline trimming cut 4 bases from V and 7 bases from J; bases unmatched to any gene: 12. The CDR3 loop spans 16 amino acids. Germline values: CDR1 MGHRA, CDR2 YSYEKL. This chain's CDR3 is CASSPQGTGKFNEQFF. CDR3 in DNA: TGCGCCAGCAGCCCTCAGGGGACAGGAAAGTTTAATGAGCAGTTCTTC.

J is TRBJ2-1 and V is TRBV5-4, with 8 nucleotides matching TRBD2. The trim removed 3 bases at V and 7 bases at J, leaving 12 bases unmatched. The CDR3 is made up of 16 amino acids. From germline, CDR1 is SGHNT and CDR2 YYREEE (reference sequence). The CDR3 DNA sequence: TGTGCCAGCAGCTCTGCCGGGGGGGGGAGGACAAATGAGCAGTTCTTC. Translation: CASSSAGGGRTNEQFF.

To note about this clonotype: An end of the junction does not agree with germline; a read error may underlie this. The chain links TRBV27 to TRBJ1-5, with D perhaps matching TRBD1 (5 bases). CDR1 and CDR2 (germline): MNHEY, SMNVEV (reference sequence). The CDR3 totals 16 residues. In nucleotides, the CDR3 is TGTGCCAGCAGTTTATGGCCCCCCAGGGCCAATCAGTCCCAGCATTTT. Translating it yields CASSLWPPRANQSQHF.

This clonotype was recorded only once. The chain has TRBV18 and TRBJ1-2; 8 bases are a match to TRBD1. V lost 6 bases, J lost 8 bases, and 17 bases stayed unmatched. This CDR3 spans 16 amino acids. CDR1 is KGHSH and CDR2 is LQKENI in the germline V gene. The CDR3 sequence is CASSTTATGVAGGYTF. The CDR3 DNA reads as TGTGCCAGCTCGACGACCGCGACAGGGGTTGCTGGCGGCTACACCTTC. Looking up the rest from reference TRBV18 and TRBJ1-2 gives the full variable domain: NAGVMQNPRHLVRRRGQEARLRCSPMKGHSHVYWYRQLPEEGLKFMVYLQKENIIDESGMPKERFSAEFPKEGPSILRIQQVVRGDSAAYFCASSTTATGVAGGYTFGSGTRLTVV.